This entry describes one T cell receptor beta chain. Its cognate antigen is unknown. The data stem from a study of CD8+ T cells in alopecia areata. General study points: It was lesional scalp, especially alopecia totalis/universalis, that showed higher clonality than normal scalp.

CDR1 MGHDK and CDR2 SYGVNS come from the germline V gene. Trimming pared 5 bases from V and 7 bases from J, leaving 15 bases between. The CDR3 runs to 14 residues. Stated treatment: oral pan-JAK inhibitor, 5-10 mg twice daily. RNA extraction and reverse transcription yielded cDNA as sequencing template. The data were produced by immunoSEQ multiplex PCR, yet TCRdb's version contains in-frame clones alone and is incomplete. The sample contains fewer than 150,000 clones, approximately 85% of which appear only once. Specimen: CD8+ T cells sorted from blood, collected at week 4, from a patient treated with tofacitinib. The rearrangement uses TRBV25-1 and TRBJ2-1; TRBD2 is a possible D gene (6 bases). The receptor was derived from a human donor with alopecia areata. The DNA of the CDR3 is TGTGCCAGCAGTTGGGGGACTGTGACGAATGAGCAGTTCTTC. Protein product: CASSWGTVTNEQFF.